Following are 21 T cell receptor beta chains from one sample sequenced in a study of cytomegalovirus exposure and HLA in healthy donors. Generated by immunoSEQ multiplex PCR, the TCRdb table keeps only in-frame clones and is missing some. The table has more than 90,000 clones, approximately 86% seen once. Sequenced: PBMCs. The receptors here all came from a man aged 18 to 35 in good health and CMV-seropositive.

About this clone: At one end, the junction sequence differs from germline, possibly due to a read error. CDR3 sequence reads: CASSIRDRATYGQYF. CDR3 in DNA: TGTGCCAGCAGTATCCGGGACAGGGCGACCTACGGGCAGTACTTC. V usage is TRBV6-6 and J usage is TRBJ2-7; 9 nucleotides align to TRBD1. The CDR3 spans 15 residues. Germline values: CDR1 MNHNY, CDR2 SVGAGI (reference sequence).

V gene TRBV10-3 combines with J gene TRBJ1-2; D might be TRBD1 (5 bases). The V gene's germline CDR1 is ENHRY and CDR2 SYGVKD. This CDR3 comprises 15 residues. V was trimmed by 2 bases and J by 2 bases, leaving 12 bases between them. The CDR3 sequence: CAISERTYVNYGYTF. The CDR3 DNA sequence: TGTGCCATCAGTGAGAGGACATACGTCAACTATGGCTACACCTTC.

The J gene is TRBJ1-2, the V gene TRBV2; 8 bases match TRBD1. Germline lookup yields CDR1 SNHLY and CDR2 FYNNEI. The junction had 1 base not matched to a gene; V was cut back by 4 bases and J by 6 bases. The CDR3 is made up of 12 amino acids. This CDR3 is CASSVTGDGYTF. For the CDR3, the DNA is TGTGCCAGCAGTGTGACAGGGGATGGCTACACCTTC.

The V call is TRBV2, the J call TRBJ2-4; TRBD2 matches at 9 bases. The CDR3 totals 18 residues. Trimming took 6 bases from V and 0 from J; bases not matched to a gene: 12. Germline assignment: CDR1 SNHLY and CDR2 FYNNEI. The CDR3 sequence: CASRETSGELLAKNIQYF. The CDR3, as DNA: TGTGCCAGCAGGGAGACTAGCGGTGAATTACTAGCCAAAAACATTCAGTACTTC. The variable domain in full, completed from reference TRBV2 and TRBJ2-4, reads EPEVTQTPSHQVTQMGQEVILRCVPISNHLYFYWYRQILGQKVEFLVSFYNNEISEKSEIFDDQFSVERPDGSNFTLKIRSTKLEDSAMYFCASRETSGELLAKNIQYFGAGTRLSVL.

This clone was seen a handful of times. This chain joins TRBV2 and TRBJ1-4, with 8 bases matching TRBD1. CDR1 and CDR2 (germline): SNHLY, FYNNEI. The CDR3 covers 14 residues. Losses at the gene ends were 6 bases for V and 8 bases for J; bases not matched to a gene: 8. The CDR3 sequence: CASRDRTGLEKLFF. CDR3 sequence (DNA): TGTGCCAGCAGGGACAGGACAGGGTTAGAAAAACTGTTTTTT.

The rearrangement joins TRBV4-1 to TRBJ2-7; D is possibly TRBD1 (6 bases). With 4 bases removed from V and 5 bases from J, the gap between germline ends came to 30 bases. Germline CDR1 MGHRA, CDR2 YSYEKL. This CDR3 has 19 amino acids. The CDR3 nucleotides are TGCGCCAGCAGCCCACAAGTGGGAAGATCCAGGGACAAGGTCCACGAGCAGTACTTC. Amino acids: CASSPQVGRSRDKVHEQYF.

The chain employs TRBV9 and TRBJ1-2; 10 bases are shared with TRBD1. Germline V CDR1 and CDR2: SGDLS, YYNGEE. There are 15 residues in the CDR3. V lost 4 bases, J lost 4 bases, and 7 bases stayed unmatched. The CDR3 region is CASSTGQGRGYGYTF. CDR3 bases: TGTGCCAGCAGCACGGGACAGGGGAGAGGCTATGGCTACACCTTC.

This clone was counted a few times. The V and J genes are TRBV5-6 and TRBJ1-2; maybe TRBD1 (6 bases). This CDR3 is built from 13 residues. Germline-derived CDR1 and CDR2 are SGHDT and YYEEEE. V shed 4 bases and J shed 6 bases, with 13 bases lying between them. CDR3 in amino acids: CASSRNRVHGYTF. In DNA, the CDR3 is TGTGCCAGCAGCCGCAACAGGGTCCATGGCTACACCTTC. The full variable domain, rest sourced from reference TRBV5-6 and TRBJ1-2, is DAGVTQSPTHLIKTRGQQVTLRCSPKSGHDTVSWYQQALGQGPQFIFQYYEEEERQRGNFPDRFSGHQFPNYSSELNVNALLLGDSALYLCASSRNRVHGYTFGSGTRLTVV.

The CDR3, as DNA: TGTGCCAGTAGCCTAAGACAACTGAGCAATCAGCCCCAGCATTTT. Translated, it gives CASSLRQLSNQPQHF. V usage is TRBV19 and J usage is TRBJ1-5; unclear D gene. V lost 6 bases, J lost 1 base, and 13 bases lay in between. Germline values: CDR1 LNHDA, CDR2 SQIVND (reference sequence). The CDR3 is made up of 15 amino acids.

The chain carries TRBV5-6 and TRBJ1-4; D is unclear. Per germline, CDR1 SGHDT and CDR2 YYEEEE. This CDR3 comprises 14 residues. Trimming took 1 base from V and 8 from J, leaving 12 bases between them. The DNA for the CDR3 is TGTGCCAGCAGCTTGTCGGGTCCTGTCGAAAAACTGTTTTTT. Its translation is CASSLSGPVEKLFF. Full variable domain (missing parts from reference TRBV5-6 and TRBJ1-4): DAGVTQSPTHLIKTRGQQVTLRCSPKSGHDTVSWYQQALGQGPQFIFQYYEEEERQRGNFPDRFSGHQFPNYSSELNVNALLLGDSALYLCASSLSGPVEKLFFGSGTQLSVL.

The chain combines TRBV9 with TRBJ2-1; 7 nucleotides align to TRBD2. The CDR3 contains 15 residues. Trimming took 4 bases from V and 1 from J; bases not matched to a gene: 5. CDR1 is SGDLS, CDR2 YYNGEE, per germline. The chain's CDR3 is CASSPMGGSYNEQFF. The CDR3 coding sequence is TGTGCCAGCAGCCCAATGGGGGGGTCCTACAATGAGCAGTTCTTC.

The V gene is TRBV28, the J gene TRBJ2-2; weak D call: TRBD2 (6 bases). The V end lost 1 base, the J end lost 9 bases, and 12 bases lay between the germline ends. The CDR3 totals 14 residues. The germline V gene has CDR1 MDHEN and CDR2 SYDVKM. The CDR3, as DNA: TGTGCCAGCAGTTTATTTCAGGCGGGGAGGGAGCTGTTTTTT. It is translated as CASSLFQAGRELFF.

V and J are TRBV27 and TRBJ2-1; 7 positions agree with TRBD2. CDR3 size: 15 residues. Germline V gene data show CDR1 as MNHEY and CDR2 as SMNVEV (reference sequence). V shed 5 bases, J shed 2 bases, and the junction held 6 bases outside the gene matches. DNA of the CDR3: TGTGCCAGCAGTGGATTGGGGGGGGCCTACAATGAGCAGTTCTTC. Its protein product is CASSGLGGAYNEQFF.

V is TRBV4-3 and J is TRBJ1-1; D is unresolved. The length of the CDR3 is 13 residues. Germline V gives CDR1 LGHNA, CDR2 YSLEER. The ends were cut back, 0 bases at V and 1 base at J, with 3 bases in the middle. DNA for the CDR3: TGCGCCAGCAGCCAAGACAGGAACACTGAAGCTTTCTTT. This gives the protein CASSQDRNTEAFF.

The genes are TRBV5-1 and TRBJ2-7, with 7 bases fitting TRBD1. Trimming cost V 0 bases and J 0 bases; bases outside gene matches: 3. The germline V gene encodes CDR1 SGHRS and CDR2 YFSETQ. This CDR3 region has 15 residues. The CDR3 DNA sequence: TGCGCCAGCAGCTTGGGGGGGACAGTCTCCTACGAGCAGTACTTC. It is translated as CASSLGGTVSYEQYF.

The chain recombines TRBV15 with TRBJ2-7; TRBD2 aligns across 7 bases. CDR3 length: 12 amino acids. Germline trimming cut 5 bases from V and 7 bases from J; bases unmatched to any gene: 5. Germline V gene lookup returns CDR1 LNHNV and CDR2 YYDKDF (reference sequence). The CDR3 sequence: CATSGGGREQYF. The DNA for the CDR3 is TGTGCCACCAGCGGGGGGGGGAGAGAGCAGTACTTC.

The rearrangement joins TRBV12-5 to TRBJ2-1; 11 positions match TRBD2. CDR1 is LGHNT and CDR2 is FRNRAP in the germline V gene. The CDR3 runs 17 residues. Losses at the gene ends were 0 bases for V and 7 bases for J; bases not matched to a gene: 8. CDR3: CASGLVLASGGPNEQFF. As DNA, the CDR3 is TGTGCTAGTGGTTTGGTACTGGCTAGCGGGGGGCCAAATGAGCAGTTCTTC.

This chain uses TRBV5-1 with TRBJ2-5, with 7 bases lining up with TRBD1. The CDR3 consists of 13 residues. Germline V gives CDR1 SGHRS, CDR2 YFSETQ. Losses at the gene ends were 4 bases for V and 3 bases for J; bases not matched to a gene: 3. CDR3 in DNA: TGCGCCAGCAGCCCCGGACAGGAAGAGACCCAGTACTTC. As protein: CASSPGQEETQYF.

A single count supports this clone. The chain recombines TRBV7-9 with TRBJ2-4, with TRBD2 as a possible D gene (6 bases). V lost 5 bases and J 7 bases, leaving 18 bases between the germline ends. Germline assignment: CDR1 SEHNR and CDR2 FQNEAQ (reference sequence). The CDR3 length is 15 residues. CDR3: CASSNGTLADNIQYF. As DNA, the CDR3 is TGTGCCAGCAGCAACGGGACTCTCGCGGATAACATTCAGTACTTC.

Here the CDR3 reads CASGGASYNEQFF. The CDR3 nucleotides read TGTGCCAGCGGGGGGGCCTCCTACAATGAGCAGTTCTTC. This sequence joins TRBV9 and TRBJ2-1; a possible D gene is TRBD2 (7 bases). CDR3 length: 13 amino acids. V lost 7 bases and J 0 bases, leaving 8 bases between the germline ends. Germline V lookup: CDR1 SGDLS, CDR2 YYNGEE.

The J gene is TRBJ2-7, the V gene TRBV13; the match to TRBD1 covers 7 bases. This CDR3 spans 14 amino acids. Germline V gene lookup returns CDR1 PRHDT and CDR2 FYEKMQ (reference sequence). After removal of 0 bases from V and 3 bases from J, the junction contained 2 bases not matched to a gene. The CDR3, as DNA: TGTGCCAGCAGCTTAGGGACAGGGAACTACGAGCAGTACTTC. Protein sequence: CASSLGTGNYEQYF.